Shown below are 2 T cell receptor beta chains from a single sample sequenced in a study of cytomegalovirus exposure and HLA in healthy donors. PCR employed 60 Vbeta and 13 Jbeta primers. Sequenced by immunoSEQ multiplex PCR; TCRdb stores in-frame clones only, minus some. The data contain approximately 150,000 clones, roughly 80% of them singletons. The sample consisted of PBMCs. These receptors originate from a female donor in good health and CMV-seronegative.

This CDR3 reads CASSVGTSGGEQYF. As DNA, the CDR3 is TGTGCCAGCAGTGTCGGGACTAGTGGGGGCGAGCAGTACTTC. V and J are TRBV9 and TRBJ2-7, with TRBD2 identical over 8 bases. With 5 bases clipped from V and 6 bases from J, the junction kept 10 bases outside the gene matches. This CDR3 has 14 amino acids. The germline gives CDR1 SGDLS, CDR2 YYNGEE.

The V and J genes are TRBV6-5 and TRBJ2-5; TRBD1 matches 8 bases. The DNA end favors TRBJ2-7, so the J call may be wrong. This CDR3 is built from 15 residues. CDR1 and CDR2 from the germline V gene are MNHEY and SVGAGI. CDR3 sequence (DNA): TGTGCCAGCAGTTCCGGGACAGGACAATCCTACGAGCAGTACTTC. Protein: CASSSGTGQSYEQYF.